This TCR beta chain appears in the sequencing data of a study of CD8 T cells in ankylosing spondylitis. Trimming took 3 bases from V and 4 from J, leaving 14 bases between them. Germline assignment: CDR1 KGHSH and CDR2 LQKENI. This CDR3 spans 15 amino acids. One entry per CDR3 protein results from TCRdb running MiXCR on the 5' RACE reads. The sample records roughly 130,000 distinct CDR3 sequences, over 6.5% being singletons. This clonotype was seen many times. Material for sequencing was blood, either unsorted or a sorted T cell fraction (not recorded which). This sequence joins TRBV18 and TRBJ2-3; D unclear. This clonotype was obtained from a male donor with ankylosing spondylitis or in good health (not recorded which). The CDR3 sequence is CASSPSTDVADTQYF. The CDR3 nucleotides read TGTGCCAGCTCACCGTCCACGGACGTGGCAGATACGCAGTATTTT.